One sample yielded the 31 T cell receptor beta chains listed below, sequenced in a study of neurological immune-mediated disorders. TCRdb analysed the 5' RACE reads with MiXCR anew, one entry per CDR3 protein. The sample shows 40,000 to 50,000 distinct CDR3 sequences, 10% of them seen only once. The sequencing input was PBMCs. The receptors stem from a woman aged 35 to 49 with HTLV-1-associated myelopathy (HAM/TSP).

This clonotype appeared many times. The chain uses TRBV24-1 and TRBJ2-6; D unresolved. Germline V lookup: CDR1 KGHDR, CDR2 SFDVKD. Trimming shortened V by 2 bases and J by 0 bases, and 7 bases separated the two germline ends. The CDR3 has 16 amino acids. The CDR3 sequence: CATSDSPVSGANVLTF. CDR3 nucleotide sequence: TGTGCCACCAGTGATTCACCCGTCTCTGGGGCCAACGTCCTGACTTTC.

This clonotype was observed many times. This chain uses TRBV5-6 with TRBJ1-1, with TRBD1 as a possible D gene (5 bases). V was shortened by 3 bases and J by 5 bases, with 11 bases between the two germline ends. There are 13 residues in the CDR3. Germline values: CDR1 SGHDT, CDR2 YYEEEE. The chain's CDR3 is CASSSGAGTEAFF. In nucleotides, the CDR3 is TGTGCCAGCAGCTCCGGGGCGGGGACTGAAGCTTTCTTT.

This clonotype has at least ten counts. The chain couples TRBV5-8 to TRBJ2-2; D assignment may be TRBD1 or TRBD2 (5 bases each). This CDR3 has 16 residues. V lost 4 bases, J lost 7 bases, and 20 bases lay in between. Germline V gives CDR1 SGHTS, CDR2 YDEGEE. The CDR3 loop reads CASSPGTEMVNGELFF. The CDR3 DNA follows: TGTGCCAGCAGCCCTGGGACGGAGATGGTTAACGGGGAGCTGTTTTTT.

This clonotype was found many times. The chain uses TRBV14 and TRBJ2-1; D perhaps matches TRBD2 (5 bases). Trimming stripped 5 bases from V and 3 bases from J, with 17 bases between. The CDR3 runs 16 residues. CDR1 is SGHDN and CDR2 is FVKESK in the germline V gene. In nucleotides, the CDR3 is TGTGCCAGCAGCTGGAGGCGAACAGCGTACTACAATGAGCAGTTCTTC. It encodes CASSWRRTAYYNEQFF.

This clonotype was recorded at least ten times. This sequence joins TRBV20-1 and TRBJ1-1; D ambiguous. There are 14 residues in the CDR3. Germline CDR1 DFQATT, CDR2 SNEGSKA (reference sequence). With 6 bases removed from V and 7 bases from J, the gap between germline ends came to 21 bases. CDR3 amino acids: CSASNFRRHIEAFF. The DNA for the CDR3 is TGCAGTGCCAGCAATTTCCGACGCCACATTGAAGCTTTCTTT.

This clonotype has ten or more counts. The chain has TRBV14 and TRBJ2-7; D is unclear. The V end lost 0 bases, the J end lost 6 bases, and 12 bases lay between the germline ends. Germline lookup yields CDR1 SGHDN and CDR2 FVKESK. The CDR3 has 14 residues. As DNA, the CDR3 is TGTGCCAGCAGCCAAGATGCCGGCCTTCGCGAGCAGTACTTC. Translation gives CASSQDAGLREQYF.

This clonotype was counted at least ten times. The J gene is TRBJ1-6, the V gene TRBV12-3 or TRBV12-4, with D possibly matching TRBD1 (5 bases). The V gene lost 1 base and the J gene lost 0 bases, with 10 bases spanning the gap. The CDR3 has 17 amino acids. The CDR3 bases are TGTGCCAGCAGTTTAGGATTGGGGGGCTCCTATAATTCACCCCTCCACTTT. Protein sequence: CASSLGLGGSYNSPLHF.

This clonotype was counted at least ten times. The V call is TRBV7-9, the J call TRBJ1-3, with 9 positions matching TRBD1. Germline lookup yields CDR1 SEHNR and CDR2 FQNEAQ (reference sequence). The CDR3 contains 16 residues. The J segment lost 4 bases and the V segment lost 6 bases, leaving 10 bases of the junction unmatched. CDR3 bases: TGTGCCAGCAGGGAAGTACAGGGGGCCTCCGGAAACACCATATATTTT. Residues: CASREVQGASGNTIYF.

This clonotype was observed many times. This chain joins TRBV9 and TRBJ2-3, with a weak D call TRBD1 (7 bases). V lost 2 bases, J lost 2 bases, and 12 bases lay in between. CDR3 length: 15 amino acids. From germline, CDR1 is SGDLS and CDR2 YYNGEE. The CDR3 spells CASSVGGGPTDTQYF. The CDR3 nucleotides read TGTGCCAGCAGCGTCGGAGGGGGCCCCACAGATACGCAGTATTTT.

There are many counts of this clonotype. The V and J genes are TRBV12-3 or TRBV12-4 and TRBJ2-1; 10 bases are a match to TRBD2. V lost 3 bases and J lost 7; bases outside the gene matches: 6. This CDR3 is 15 amino acids long. The CDR3 region is CASSFGLAGENEQFF. CDR3 nucleotide sequence: TGTGCCAGCAGTTTCGGTCTAGCGGGGGAAAATGAGCAGTTCTTC.

Remarks on this clonotype: This may come from a read error, since a much larger clone is one base off. The chain has TRBV12-3 or TRBV12-4 and TRBJ2-1, with a possible D match to TRBD1 (5 bases). CDR3 length: 13 residues. CDR3 sequence: CASTPPGYNEQSF. The DNA of the CDR3 is TGTGCCAGCACCCCCCCAGGGTACAATGAGCAGTCCTTC.

This clonotype has a count of ten or more. The CDR3 sequence is CASSKGKFLGGYTF. CDR3 nucleotides: TGCGCCAGCAGCAAAGGGAAGTTTCTGGGAGGCTACACCTTC. The rearrangement links TRBV4-3 to TRBJ1-2, with no clear D. From germline, CDR1 is LGHNA and CDR2 YSLEER. The CDR3 has 14 residues. The V end lost 5 bases, the J end lost 8 bases, and 18 bases lay between the germline ends.

The table lists this clonotype with many counts. The V call is TRBV20-1, the J call TRBJ1-2; D unresolved. CDR3 length equals 10 residues. The V gene's germline CDR1 is DFQATT and CDR2 SNEGSKA (reference sequence). V lost 5 bases and J 5 bases, leaving 6 bases between the germline ends. The CDR3 sequence: CSADEYGYTF. The CDR3, as DNA: TGCAGTGCTGACGAGTATGGCTACACCTTC.

This clonotype turned up a few times. This rearrangement joins TRBV7-6 to TRBJ2-6; tentatively, D is TRBD1 (6 bases). The CDR3 spans 17 residues. The V gene's germline CDR1 is SGHVS and CDR2 FNYEAQ. V shed 2 bases and J shed 0 bases, with 11 bases lying between them. CDR3 coding DNA: TGTGCCAGCAGCTTAAGGACAGCCTTCTCTGGGGCCAACGTCCTGACTTTC. It is translated as CASSLRTAFSGANVLTF.

The table lists this clonotype with many counts. The CDR3 protein is CASSVDRGSYNEQFF. The CDR3 DNA follows: TGTGCCAGCAGCGTCGACAGGGGAAGCTACAATGAGCAGTTCTTC. V usage is TRBV9 and J usage is TRBJ2-1, with TRBD1 matching over 8 bases. Germline CDR1 and CDR2: SGDLS and YYNGEE. This CDR3 is 15 amino acids long. V shed 2 bases and J 3 bases; nucleotides not matched to a gene: 4.

The sample holds many counts of this clonotype. This chain joins TRBV5-1 and TRBJ2-1, with 10 bases fitting TRBD2. Germline V gene data show CDR1 as SGHRS and CDR2 as YFSETQ. V lost 0 bases, J lost 6 bases, and 15 bases stayed unmatched. There are 19 residues in the CDR3. In nucleotides, the CDR3 is TGCGCCAGCAGCTTGGGGTCGGGGCTAGCGGGGGAAACTACCAATGAGCAGTTCTTC. It encodes CASSLGSGLAGETTNEQFF.

At least ten counts were recorded for this clonotype. The V gene is TRBV29-1, the J gene TRBJ1-1, with no clear D. V dropped 7 bases and J dropped 1 base, with 13 bases sitting between them. This CDR3 is 13 amino acids long. Germline V gives CDR1 SQVTM, CDR2 ANQGSEA. CDR3 protein: CSAASGPNTEAFF. CDR3 bases: TGCAGCGCCGCCTCAGGACCGAACACTGAAGCTTTCTTT.

This clonotype was seen many times. This chain connects TRBV24-1 to TRBJ1-4; D remains unclear. The germline V gene encodes CDR1 KGHDR and CDR2 SFDVKD. CDR3 length: 15 residues. Deletions cut 4 bases from V and 8 bases from J, with 16 bases between. The CDR3 bases are TGTGCCACCAGTGAGCCAGGTAGTGGAGTCGAAAAACTGTTTTTT. This translates into CATSEPGSGVEKLFF.

This clonotype was observed many times. This chain uses TRBV5-1 with TRBJ2-2, with D unclear. CDR3 length: 13 residues. Trimming took off 4 bases at V and 0 bases at J, with 4 bases between the two ends. Germline loops: CDR1 SGHRS, CDR2 YFSETQ. The CDR3 reads CASSNSNTGELFF. CDR3 DNA sequence: TGCGCCAGCAGCAACTCGAACACCGGGGAGCTGTTTTTT.

This clonotype came up many times. This chain joins TRBV4-2 and TRBJ2-3; 10 positions agree with TRBD2. Trimming removed 3 bases from V and 4 bases from J; junction bases left unmatched: 10. The germline gives CDR1 LGHNA, CDR2 YNFKEQ. This CDR3 is 17 amino acids long. CDR3 sequence reads: CASSQRPGTSEPDTQYF. For the CDR3, the DNA is TGTGCCAGCAGCCAGCGACCCGGGACTAGCGAGCCAGATACGCAGTATTTT.

This clonotype was recorded many times. The rearrangement uses TRBV18 and TRBJ1-6; 7 bases line up with TRBD1. Germline V gives CDR1 KGHSH, CDR2 LQKENI. J gave up 6 bases and V 3 bases, and 2 bases lay outside the gene matches. This CDR3 is 14 amino acids long. The CDR3 sequence is CASSPEGANSPLHF. DNA of the CDR3: TGTGCCAGCTCACCGGAGGGGGCTAATTCACCCCTCCACTTT. The complete variable domain, with remaining parts taken from reference TRBV18 and TRBJ1-6, reads NAGVMQNPRHLVRRRGQEARLRCSPMKGHSHVYWYRQLPEEGLKFMVYLQKENIIDESGMPKERFSAEFPKEGPSILRIQQVVRGDSAAYFCASSPEGANSPLHFGNGTRLTVT.

This chain connects TRBV5-1 to TRBJ1-4; 7 positions match TRBD1. This CDR3 is built from 14 residues. The trim removed 4 bases at V and 3 bases at J, leaving 3 bases unmatched. Germline V lookup: CDR1 SGHRS, CDR2 YFSETQ. The CDR3 sequence: CASSLGTANEKLFF. DNA for the CDR3: TGCGCCAGCAGCCTAGGGACAGCTAATGAAAAACTGTTTTTT.

At least ten counts were recorded for this clonotype. V is TRBV5-1 and J is TRBJ1-1, with 9 bases matching TRBD1. CDR1 SGHRS and CDR2 YFSETQ come from the germline V gene. J was trimmed by 5 bases and V by 4 bases; bases with no gene match: 9. The CDR3 spans 15 residues. CDR3 DNA: TGCGCCAGCAGCGTACCGGGACAGGGTCGGACTGAAGCTTTCTTT. This codes for CASSVPGQGRTEAFF.

As to this clonotype: A much more abundant neighbour one base away suggests this may be a read error. The CDR3 DNA reads as TGTGCCAACAGCAAGGACAGGGTAGGCCATCAGCCCCAGCATTTT. It specifies CANSKDRVGHQPQHF. The J gene is TRBJ1-5, the V gene TRBV27; 8 bases align to TRBD1. The junction had 13 bases not matched to a gene; V was cut back by 10 bases and J by 5 bases. There are 15 residues in the CDR3. Germline CDR1 is MNHEY and CDR2 is SMNVEV (reference sequence).

This clonotype has ten or more counts. This sequence joins TRBV6-6 and TRBJ2-4, with 8 bases lining up with TRBD1. Per germline, CDR1 MNHNY and CDR2 SVGAGI (reference sequence). The CDR3 length is 15 residues. Germline trimming cut 9 bases from V and 3 bases from J; bases unmatched to any gene: 10. The DNA of the CDR3 is TGTGCCAGTGTCGGAGTAGACAGGGGCAAAAACATTCAGTACTTC. Translating it yields CASVGVDRGKNIQYF.

This clonotype came up many times. This chain links TRBV12-3 or TRBV12-4 with TRBJ2-3; weak D call: TRBD1 (5 bases). This CDR3 is built from 17 residues. Deletions cut 0 bases from V and 0 bases from J, with 13 bases between. Written as DNA, the CDR3 is TGTGCCAGCAGTTTAGCTTTCGGGCAGGGTAGCACAGATACGCAGTATTTT. It yields the protein CASSLAFGQGSTDTQYF.

This chain uses TRBV25-1 with TRBJ2-3; D perhaps matches TRBD2 (6 bases). V was cut by 1 base and J by 5 bases, with 16 bases left in between. This CDR3 has 16 amino acids. CDR1 and CDR2 (germline): MGHDK, SYGVNS. This chain's CDR3 is CASSESLRGGRDTQYF. CDR3 nucleotide sequence: TGTGCCAGCAGTGAATCGCTCCGGGGAGGAAGAGATACGCAGTATTTT.

The table lists this clonotype with many counts. The genes are TRBV3-1 and TRBJ2-3; TRBD1 matches at 9 bases. V was pared by 5 bases and J by 2 bases, with 5 bases of the junction left unmatched. The CDR3 is 15 residues long. Germline loops: CDR1 LGHDT, CDR2 YNNKEL (reference sequence). In DNA form, the CDR3 reads TGTGCCAGCAGCTCCGGGACAGGGTTCACAGATACGCAGTATTTT. Protein product: CASSSGTGFTDTQYF.

The V gene is TRBV5-1, the J gene TRBJ2-1; TRBD1 aligns across 9 bases. V was pared by 4 bases and J by 4 bases, with 3 bases of the junction left unmatched. The CDR3 is made up of 14 amino acids. The germline gives CDR1 SGHRS, CDR2 YFSETQ. The DNA of the CDR3 is TGCGCCAGCAGCGCCGGGACAGGGTACAATGAGCAGTTCTTC. This gives the protein CASSAGTGYNEQFF.

This clonotype was seen at least ten times. V is TRBV4-1 and J is TRBJ1-5; a possible D gene is TRBD1 (5 bases). The CDR3 has 15 residues. Trimming shortened V by 1 base and J by 2 bases, and 9 bases separated the two germline ends. Germline CDR1 reads MGHRA; CDR2 reads YSYEKL. CDR3 coding DNA: TGCGCCAGCAGCCAAGGGACATTGGGCAATCAGCCCCAGCATTTT. Translating it yields CASSQGTLGNQPQHF.

The V gene is TRBV9, the J gene TRBJ2-5; perhaps TRBD1 as D (6 bases). This CDR3 spans 14 amino acids. Germline V gene sequence: CDR1 SGDLS, CDR2 YYNGEE. The V gene lost 4 bases and the J gene lost 5 bases, with 15 bases spanning the gap. CDR3 sequence (DNA): TGTGCCAGCAGCCCCCGGGACATGGGGGAGACCCAGTACTTC. Its protein is CASSPRDMGETQYF.